These T cell receptor beta chains were read from a single sample in a study of identical twins. From the 5' RACE reads, TCRdb called clonotypes with MiXCR, one entry per CDR3 protein. The sample holds fewer than 650,000 distinct CDR3 sequences, 9% to 10% seen once. These data also formed part of another study, on yellow fever vaccine responses in identical twins.

Sequencing used PBMCs. The receptors were sampled from a woman aged 18-29 years in good health. Each CDR3 is given with its conserved first and last residue. D genes are given only for firm matches. Clone sizes are given selectively: once, few, many, or a class where the clone is expanded.

>TRBJ2-3|TRBD2|few|TRBV24-1
TGTGCCACCAGTGACCCGACTAGCGGGGGCACAGATACGCAGTATTTT
CATSDPTSGGTDTQYF
>TRBJ2-7|TRBD2|few|TRBV11-2
TGTGCCAGCAGCCAGGGACTAGCGGGAGGTCTCCGGTACGAGCAGTACTTC
CASSQGLAGGLRYEQYF
>TRBJ1-2|-|many|TRBV5-1
TGCGCCAGCAGCCCAACCCCCGGGAGCTATGGCTACACCTTC
CASSPTPGSYGYTF
>TRBJ2-7|-|-|TRBV5-5
TGTGCCAGCAGCTTGGGATACCGGGACGGCTCCTACGAGCAGTACTTC
CASSLGYRDGSYEQYF
>TRBJ2-1|-|-|TRBV20-1
TGCAGTGCTAGCTCGACAGGGAGGAGCGATGAGCAGTTCTTC
CSASSTGRSDEQFF
>TRBJ2-7|-|few|TRBV11-3
TGTGCCAGCAGCTCGAACTCGGAATCCTACGAGCAGTACTTC
CASSSNSESYEQYF
>TRBJ2-7|TRBD1|-|TRBV5-1
TGCGCCAGCAGCTTGGCCCATCAGGGGGCCTCCTACGAGCAGTACTTC
CASSLAHQGASYEQYF
>TRBJ2-1|-|many|TRBV5-6
TGTGCCAGCAGCCTACTTGATGTCTACAATGAGCAGTTCTTC
CASSLLDVYNEQFF
>TRBJ1-2|-|many|TRBV7-9
TGTGCCAGCAGCTTAGGAGGCCTCGGAGGGAGCTATGGCTACACCTTC
CASSLGGLGGSYGYTF
>TRBJ2-7|-|few|TRBV6-1
TGTGCCAGCAGCAACACCTGGGGCTACGAGCAGTACTTC
CASSNTWGYEQYF
>TRBJ1-2|TRBD1|few|TRBV15
TGTGCCACCAGCACACAGGGGCCCCTCTATGGCTACACCTTC
CATSTQGPLYGYTF
>TRBJ1-2|-|few|TRBV30
TGTGCCTGGGGGGCTCTGGGCTACACCTTC
CAWGALGYTF
>TRBJ2-1|-|-|TRBV28
TGTGCCAGCAGACCCCCCGCGCAATACAATGAGCAGTTCTTC
CASRPPAQYNEQFF